A selection of T cell receptor beta chains follows, all from one sample in a study of blood T cells in healthy people across ages. TCRdb processed the 5' RACE reads anew with MiXCR; each CDR3 protein has one entry. The sample records about 680,000 distinct CDR3 sequences, around half being singletons. Sequenced material: blood. The source is a woman aged 60-75 years in good health. CDR3s include the opening cysteine and the closing phenylalanine or tryptophan. Fields, in order: J gene, V gene, D gene, clone size, CDR3 DNA, CDR3 protein. A D gene is named only where the DNA matches it firmly. Size is stated for part of the rows, as once, few or many counts, or as a class when the clone is expanded.

J gene: TRBJ2-7; V gene: TRBV6-5; D gene: NA; clone size: NA; CDR3 DNA: TGTGCCAGCCAGACATCCTACGAGCAGTACTTC; CDR3 protein: CASQTSYEQYF
J gene: TRBJ1-2; V gene: TRBV6-2/TRBV6-3; D gene: TRBD1; clone size: once; CDR3 DNA: TGTGCCAGCAGTTACTCTACAGGGGGCAGCCACTATGGCTACACCTTC; CDR3 protein: CASSYSTGGSHYGYTF
J gene: TRBJ2-3; V gene: TRBV3-1; D gene: NA; clone size: NA; CDR3 DNA: TGTGCCAGCAGCCAAGAAGGCGGTGGACTACGCACAGATACGCAGTATTTT; CDR3 protein: CASSQEGGGLRTDTQYF
J gene: TRBJ1-4; V gene: TRBV29-1; D gene: NA; clone size: NA; CDR3 DNA: TGCAGCGTCTCAGGAAGGGGGGCCGGAGAAAAACTGTTTTTT; CDR3 protein: CSVSGRGAGEKLFF
J gene: TRBJ2-7; V gene: TRBV2; D gene: NA; clone size: NA; CDR3 DNA: TGTGCCAGCAGTGAAGCTTGGGGCAGCTCCTACGAGCAGTACTTC; CDR3 protein: CASSEAWGSSYEQYF
J gene: TRBJ2-2; V gene: TRBV25-1; D gene: TRBD2; clone size: NA; CDR3 DNA: TGTGCCAGCAGTGATACTAGCGGACCGACGGCCGGGGAGCTGTTTTTT; CDR3 protein: CASSDTSGPTAGELFF
J gene: TRBJ1-4; V gene: TRBV6-5; D gene: TRBD1; clone size: NA; CDR3 DNA: TGTGCCAGCAGGGGACAGGGGGAAGAAAAACTGTTTTTT; CDR3 protein: CASRGQGEEKLFF
J gene: TRBJ2-7; V gene: TRBV29-1; D gene: TRBD2; clone size: NA; CDR3 DNA: TGCAGCGTGGCAGGGACTAGCGGAGAGACTTCATACGAGCAGTACTTC; CDR3 protein: CSVAGTSGETSYEQYF
J gene: TRBJ1-1; V gene: TRBV28; D gene: NA; clone size: few; CDR3 DNA: TGTGCCAGCAGTTTACAGGGTAAGGGGGGAAACACTGAAGCTTTCTTT; CDR3 protein: CASSLQGKGGNTEAFF
J gene: TRBJ2-1; V gene: TRBV12-3/TRBV12-4; D gene: NA; clone size: NA; CDR3 DNA: TGTGCCAGCTCGTCGGGGACACAAAGCTACAATGAGCAGTTCTTC; CDR3 protein: CASSSGTQSYNEQFF
J gene: TRBJ2-1; V gene: TRBV4-2; D gene: NA; clone size: NA; CDR3 DNA: TGTGCCAGCAGCCCCTACCACAATGAGCAGTTCTTC; CDR3 protein: CASSPYHNEQFF
J gene: TRBJ1-5; V gene: TRBV20-1; D gene: NA; clone size: NA; CDR3 DNA: TGCAGTGCTAGAGTGGACCGAAATCAGCCCCAGCATTTT; CDR3 protein: CSARVDRNQPQHF
J gene: TRBJ1-2; V gene: TRBV20-1; D gene: NA; clone size: NA; CDR3 DNA: TGCAGTGCTAGAGTGCCGACAAGCAAAGCTAACTATGACTACACCTTC; CDR3 protein: CSARVPTSKANYDYTF
J gene: TRBJ2-7; V gene: TRBV4-1; D gene: TRBD2; clone size: NA; CDR3 DNA: TGCGCCAGCAGCCAACGGACTAGCAGTTCCTACGAGCAGTACTTC; CDR3 protein: CASSQRTSSSYEQYF
J gene: TRBJ2-1; V gene: TRBV29-1; D gene: NA; clone size: NA; CDR3 DNA: TGCAGCGTTGTTCAGGCCTCGGACGCCCACCCCTACAATGAGCAGTTCTTC; CDR3 protein: CSVVQASDAHPYNEQFF
J gene: TRBJ2-7; V gene: TRBV20-1; D gene: NA; clone size: few; CDR3 DNA: TGCAGTGCGGGGTCGGGGTTCTCGGCCTACGAGCAGTACTTC; CDR3 protein: CSAGSGFSAYEQYF
J gene: TRBJ1-1; V gene: TRBV7-2; D gene: TRBD1; clone size: NA; CDR3 DNA: TGTGCCAGCAGCGACAGGGACGTCCTCAGGCACACTGAAGCTTTCTTT; CDR3 protein: CASSDRDVLRHTEAFF
J gene: TRBJ2-5; V gene: TRBV29-1; D gene: NA; clone size: NA; CDR3 DNA: TGCAGCGTGAGGCTCAGGGGTGAGACCCAGTACTTC; CDR3 protein: CSVRLRGETQYF
J gene: TRBJ1-1; V gene: TRBV7-2; D gene: NA; clone size: NA; CDR3 DNA: TGTGCCAGCAGCCTCTCGTCTGGGACGCCTGAAGCTTTCTTT; CDR3 protein: CASSLSSGTPEAFF
J gene: TRBJ2-5; V gene: TRBV4-1; D gene: NA; clone size: NA; CDR3 DNA: TGCGCCAGCAGCCCTATGACGGGGCCCAGGTCAACTGAGCAGTACTTC; CDR3 protein: CASSPMTGPRSTEQYF
J gene: TRBJ2-7; V gene: TRBV5-1; D gene: TRBD2; clone size: NA; CDR3 DNA: TGCGCCAGCAGCTTGGGATCGGGGGGAACCTACGAGCAGTACTTC; CDR3 protein: CASSLGSGGTYEQYF
J gene: TRBJ2-4; V gene: TRBV9; D gene: NA; clone size: NA; CDR3 DNA: TGTGCCAGCAGCGTAGAGGACTACAATGAGCAGTACTTC; CDR3 protein: CASSVEDYNEQYF
J gene: TRBJ2-5; V gene: TRBV12-3/TRBV12-4; D gene: NA; clone size: NA; CDR3 DNA: TGTGCCAGCAGAGTAGCGAAGGGGGAGACCCAGTACTTC; CDR3 protein: CASRVAKGETQYF
J gene: TRBJ1-1; V gene: TRBV29-1; D gene: NA; clone size: NA; CDR3 DNA: TGCAGCGTCCTACAGGGAAAGGGCGCTGAAGCTTTCTTT; CDR3 protein: CSVLQGKGAEAFF
J gene: TRBJ2-1; V gene: TRBV12-3/TRBV12-4; D gene: NA; clone size: NA; CDR3 DNA: TGTGCCAGCAGTTTAGACCCCTCCAATGAGCAGTTCTTC; CDR3 protein: CASSLDPSNEQFF
J gene: TRBJ2-7; V gene: TRBV7-2; D gene: NA; clone size: many; CDR3 DNA: TGTGCCAGCAGCTTAGACTACGAGCAGTACTTC; CDR3 protein: CASSLDYEQYF
J gene: TRBJ1-4; V gene: TRBV7-2; D gene: NA; clone size: NA; CDR3 DNA: TGTGCCAGCAGCTCCATCCGGGAGGGGAATGAAAAACTGTTTTTT; CDR3 protein: CASSSIREGNEKLFF
J gene: TRBJ2-5; V gene: TRBV29-1; D gene: NA; clone size: NA; CDR3 DNA: TGCAGCGTTGTTGGCAGGGATACAGTGACCCAGTACTTC; CDR3 protein: CSVVGRDTVTQYF
J gene: TRBJ2-1; V gene: TRBV24-1; D gene: TRBD2; clone size: once; CDR3 DNA: TGTGCCACCAGTGACGCAGCGGGAGCTCACTACAATGAGCAGTTCTTC; CDR3 protein: CATSDAAGAHYNEQFF
J gene: TRBJ2-4; V gene: TRBV4-1; D gene: TRBD2; clone size: few; CDR3 DNA: TGCGCCAGCAGCCAAGGAGCGGGAGGGTCCAAAAACATTCAGTACTTC; CDR3 protein: CASSQGAGGSKNIQYF
J gene: TRBJ1-2; V gene: TRBV3-1; D gene: NA; clone size: few; CDR3 DNA: TGTGCCAGCAGCCACTCTAGGGGTCCGTCCACCTTC; CDR3 protein: CASSHSRGPSTF
J gene: TRBJ2-7; V gene: TRBV14; D gene: NA; clone size: few; CDR3 DNA: TGTGCCAGCAGCCAAGTTAATCACACGGACATCCCCCGACGGTTTTACGAGCAGTACTTC; CDR3 protein: CASSQVNHTDIPRRFYEQYF
J gene: TRBJ1-5; V gene: TRBV20-1; D gene: TRBD1; clone size: NA; CDR3 DNA: TGCAGTGCTTGGGACAGCTATAATCAGCCCCAGCATTTT; CDR3 protein: CSAWDSYNQPQHF
J gene: TRBJ2-7; V gene: TRBV28; D gene: TRBD1; clone size: NA; CDR3 DNA: TGTGCCAGCAGCCCCCGACGGACAGGTTTAAGGGAGCAGTACTTC; CDR3 protein: CASSPRRTGLREQYF
J gene: TRBJ2-1; V gene: TRBV13; D gene: TRBD2; clone size: NA; CDR3 DNA: TGTGCCAGCAGCTTAGGCCTCGCGGGAGTGGCAAATGAGCAGTTCTTC; CDR3 protein: CASSLGLAGVANEQFF
J gene: TRBJ2-7; V gene: TRBV20-1; D gene: NA; clone size: NA; CDR3 DNA: TGCAGTGCTAGCACCGGGGAAGCCTACGAGCAGTACTTC; CDR3 protein: CSASTGEAYEQYF
J gene: TRBJ2-1; V gene: TRBV5-1; D gene: TRBD2; clone size: few; CDR3 DNA: TGCGCCAGCAGCCTGAGTTTAGCGGGAGTTAGGGATGAGCAGTTCTTC; CDR3 protein: CASSLSLAGVRDEQFF
J gene: TRBJ2-3; V gene: TRBV11-1; D gene: TRBD2; clone size: NA; CDR3 DNA: TGTGCCAGCAGCGGAGCGGGAACTAGCACAGATACGCAGTATTTT; CDR3 protein: CASSGAGTSTDTQYF
J gene: TRBJ1-5; V gene: TRBV28; D gene: NA; clone size: once; CDR3 DNA: TGTGCCAGCAGTTTAGACCGGGAGTTAAGAAGGAGCAATCAGCCCCAGCATTTT; CDR3 protein: CASSLDRELRRSNQPQHF
J gene: TRBJ2-7; V gene: TRBV27; D gene: NA; clone size: NA; CDR3 DNA: TGTGCCAGCAGTTTATCGGGGTCATATCGTGGCGAGCAGTACTTC; CDR3 protein: CASSLSGSYRGEQYF